This is a list of T cell receptor beta chains from one sample in a study of shared clonotypes between healthy human individuals. Profiled with immunoSEQ multiplex PCR; TCRdb holds only in-frame clones, not every one. The sample yields about 460,000 clones, about 74% seen once. The specimen was PBMCs. These receptors all stem from a woman aged 40 to 49 in good health. Some clones in this sample may be carry-over from other donors' samples. CDR3s include the opening cysteine and the closing phenylalanine or tryptophan. Each record gives: D gene, V gene, clone size, J gene, CDR3 protein, CDR3 DNA. The D gene is left open where the match is weak. Part of the rows lack a size; the others show once, few, many or a class for expanded clones.

-	TRBV28	once	TRBJ2-1	CASRGSSYNEQFF	TGTGCCAGCAGGGGGAGCTCCTACAATGAGCAGTTCTTC
TRBD1	TRBV7-3	-	TRBJ2-6	CASSSGQVRSGANVLTF	TGTGCCAGCAGCTCCGGACAGGTTCGCTCTGGGGCCAACGTCCTGACTTTC
-	TRBV6-1	-	TRBJ1-4	CASRGGGEKLFF	TGTGCCAGCAGGGGAGGGGGTGAAAAACTGTTTTTT
-	TRBV6-1	-	TRBJ2-2	CASSEGLGFTGELFF	TGTGCCAGCAGTGAAGGGTTGGGGTTCACCGGGGAGCTGTTTTTT
-	TRBV19	few	TRBJ1-1	CASRNPGGSEAFF	TGTGCCAGTAGGAACCCAGGTGGATCTGAAGCTTTCTTT
-	TRBV10-2	-	TRBJ1-3	CASSEQGPLNTIYF	TGCGCCAGCAGTGAGCAGGGGCCCTTGAACACCATATATTTT
TRBD2	TRBV15	once	TRBJ2-3	CATSRKQTSSTDTQYF	TGTGCCACCAGCAGAAAACAGACTAGCAGCACAGATACGCAGTATTTT
-	TRBV5-5	-	TRBJ2-7	CASSLAPGLYEQYF	TGTGCCAGCAGCTTGGCCCCAGGGCTCTACGAGCAGTACTTC
-	TRBV5-1	-	TRBJ2-4	CASNRNPLAKNIQYF	TGCGCCAGCAATCGAAATCCTCTAGCCAAAAACATTCAGTACTTC
-	TRBV4-2	many	TRBJ1-5	CASSQDRALPQHF	TGTGCCAGCAGCCAAGATAGAGCCCTGCCCCAGCATTTT
-	TRBV28	-	TRBJ1-1	CASKISPAEFAFF	TGTGCCAGCAAAATCTCCCCGGCTGAATTCGCTTTCTTT
-	TRBV19	-	TRBJ2-5	CASSVLSRGMGETQYF	TGTGCCAGTAGTGTCCTCTCGCGCGGGATGGGAGAGACCCAGTACTTC
-	TRBV19	-	TRBJ1-2	CASAPVLPYGYTF	TGTGCCAGTGCCCCGGTTTTGCCCTATGGCTACACCTTC
-	TRBV30	-	TRBJ2-6	CAWSLGAGVAGANVLTF	TGTGCCTGGAGTCTCGGGGCAGGGGTCGCTGGGGCCAACGTCCTGACTTTC